This entry concerns a single T cell receptor (beta chain). Its antigen remains unidentified. The record originates from a study of vaccination and CD4 T cells after COVID-19. Study-level background: Collection of post-vaccine samples followed dose two by a median around 70 days, spanning a range of 14 to 241.

Trimming removed 4 bases at V and 9 bases at J, with 19 bases between. Germline lookup yields CDR1 MNHEY and CDR2 SVGAGI. This CDR3 spans 15 amino acids. Treatment noted: roughly 10-day PBMC culture with coronavirus spike peptide pools or control peptides (ViraFEST assay). According to the study, CD4+ T cells from the unexposed donor were gathered ahead of the COVID-19 pandemic (2011-2018). The assay that was used to sequence DNA from cultured CD4+ T cells was the Oncomine TCR Beta short-read assay. TCRdb reprocessed the PCR reads via MiXCR and lists one record per CDR3 protein. Among several thousand distinct CDR3 sequences listed, about half were seen once.

J is TRBJ2-1 and V is TRBV6-5; D possibly corresponds to TRBD1 (6 bases). The sample consisted of CD4+ T cells from blood, cultured in vitro. The receptor comes from a human donor in good health. CDR3 coding DNA: TGTGCCAGCAGTTTTTCCAAACAGGGAGAAGGTGAGCAGTTCTTC. It codes for CASSFSKQGEGEQFF.